This T cell receptor (beta chain) is from a study of blood T cells in healthy people across ages (dated by TCRdb to the mid-2010s). Looking at the study overall: In model experiments, template switching captured roughly one uniquely barcoded TCR beta cDNA molecule for every two T cells. For two donors (one aged 18 to 30 and one aged 80 or older), the study analyzed two additional independent replicas of 1 million unique cDNA reads from the same blood draw. Four age groups were formed from the donors: young (average 16 years), middle-aged (roughly 38), aged (about 68) and long-lived (82). To track age-related changes in TCR beta repertoire diversity, the study relied on deep sequencing normalized with unique cDNA molecular identifiers. Summary of the overall study and its limitations: Observed TCR beta diversity per million T cells fell roughly linearly with age, and a significant reduction was already apparent by age roughly 40. Compared with the aged group, the long-lived group had more naive CD4+ T cells, fewer expanded clones and increased TCR diversity, a pattern suggesting age selection. Because profiling used bulk unsorted PBMCs, naive and antigen-experienced compartments could not be compared conclusively. Total diversity estimates from one million sequenced T cells were considered lower bounds and underestimates. The CMV infection status of donors was not known, potentially confounding age-related changes in expanded clonotypes. A strong correlation was found between observed TCR beta diversity and the percentage of naive T cells measured by flow cytometry.

Library creation used 5' RACE. Sequencing relied on an Illumina HiSeq 2500. The second PCR ran for about 7 to 11 cycles and used a J-beta primer mix along with a sample-barcoded 5' primer. Each TCR beta cDNA molecule received a unique molecular identifier from a template-switch 5' adaptor carrying 12 random nucleotides. Each sample yielded at least 3 million CDR3-containing paired-end reads. First-strand cDNA synthesis was performed from all RNA using the Mint cDNA synthesis kit, with priming by a TRBC-specific oligonucleotide. Following uracil-DNA glycosylase treatment, all cDNA underwent a first 18-cycle PCR with the universal primers M1SS and BC2_uni_R. Processing in the source paper ran as follows. Normalization of each sample was performed by random selection of 1 million high-quality reads, each carrying a distinct molecular identifier. Reads sharing molecular identifiers were discarded rather than binned into consensus sequences. CDR3 identification, clonotype clustering and error correction used MiTCR with a Q25 quality threshold and the strictest error-elimination algorithm. A nonparametric unseen species model with Euler transformation was used to estimate lower-bound total TCR beta diversity. TCRdb itself trimmed the public reads at Q25 with fastp, ran MiXCR and retained productive beta chains. Each entry is one CDR3 protein sequence, shown with its most common DNA and genes. These V and J calls rely on TCRdb rather than the paper's analysis. Recorded for this sample are some 930,000 distinct CDR3 sequences; just under 30% of them occurred a single time. The leading ten clones occupy roughly a tenth of the sample.

Donors were 39 systemically healthy Caucasian individuals from Russia aged roughly 6 to 90 years. Each donor gave about 11 milliliters of peripheral blood, drawn into EDTA-treated Vacutainer tubes. Ficoll-Paque density-gradient centrifugation was used to isolate PBMCs, with at least 6.5 million per sample. Trizol reagent was used to extract total RNA from PBMCs, with at least 5 micrograms per sample. For every donor, flow cytometry on a PBMC aliquot measured the percentage of naive CD45RAhigh/CD27high T cells. A note on this clonotype: It has no known antigen specificity. No qualities accompany the bases; no much larger clone lies one base away.

These sequences were also reported in another study, on T cells of mothers and their children. From the second report: Donors were nine systemically healthy Caucasian individuals: three mothers and their six children. cDNA synthesis consumed the entire amount of extracted RNA, loaded at roughly 1.5 ug RNA in each 15 ul reaction. Sample barcodes and 2-4 random nucleotides were added via the M1S primer in the second PCR. Over 8 million TCR beta CDR3 reads came from each mother, compared with roughly 2.8 million reads from each child. In both related and unrelated pairs, thymic selection shapes the output of TCR recombination in a similar way, with inherited differences having only a minor effect. Normalized repertoire overlap was always slightly but never significantly higher in related than unrelated mother-child pairs. With a sensitivity of roughly 93 clones per million clonotypes, no persistent microchimeric T cell clones were detected. To look for features that set related mother-child pairs apart from unrelated individuals, the researchers ran deep NGS to compare the TCR beta repertoires of mothers and children. Mothers averaged about 37 +/- 4 years of age and children averaged around 10 +/- 4 years. After adapters were ligated using NEBNext reagents, the libraries underwent 100+100 nt paired-end sequencing on an Illumina HiSeq 2000. To prevent cross-contamination, the mother and child libraries were prepared a month apart and were sequenced in separate runs. For each donor, somewhere between roughly 450,000 and 2,000,000 distinct TCR beta clonotypes were identified. Naive TCR beta clonotypes were estimated from low-frequency clonotypes matched to each donor's FACS-determined naive share, without sorting.

The receptor was isolated from a woman between 40 and 55 years old in good health. The sequencing sample was made of blood.

CDR3 region: CASKRPGATQETQYF. The DNA sequence follows: TGTGCCAGCAAAAGGCCGGGAGCTACTCAAGAGACCCAGTACTTC. The sequence joins TRBV6-5 to TRBJ2-7; D gene: possibly TRBD2, on 6 matching bases. The last part of the DNA fits TRBJ2-5 better; the J call may be wrong. Spanning cysteine to phenylalanine, the CDR3 consists of 15 amino acids. The retained sequence is limited to the CDR3, 45 bases, with the frame set at the first base. CDR1 and CDR2 are drawn from the germline V gene: MNHEY, SVGAGI.